The T cell receptor beta chain described here comes from a study of spatial heterogeneity in lung cancer. Every TCR cDNA molecule bore a unique molecular identifier. Each CDR3 protein gets one entry after TCRdb re-called the 5' RACE reads with MiXCR. The sample records over 50,000 distinct CDR3 sequences, approximately 6% being singletons. Time point in this sample: sample taken at primary tumor resection. The V gene lost 4 bases and the J gene lost 3 bases, with 9 bases spanning the gap. Germline-derived CDR1 and CDR2 are KGHSH and LQKENI. The CDR3 has 13 residues. Source: PBMCs, taken at surgery. The TCR comes from a female donor with early-stage non-small cell lung cancer. The rearrangement links TRBV18 to TRBJ2-5; D gene unclear. CDR3 DNA: TGTGCCAGCTCACTGAGTCTGGAAGAGACCCAGTACTTC. Residues: CASSLSLEETQYF.